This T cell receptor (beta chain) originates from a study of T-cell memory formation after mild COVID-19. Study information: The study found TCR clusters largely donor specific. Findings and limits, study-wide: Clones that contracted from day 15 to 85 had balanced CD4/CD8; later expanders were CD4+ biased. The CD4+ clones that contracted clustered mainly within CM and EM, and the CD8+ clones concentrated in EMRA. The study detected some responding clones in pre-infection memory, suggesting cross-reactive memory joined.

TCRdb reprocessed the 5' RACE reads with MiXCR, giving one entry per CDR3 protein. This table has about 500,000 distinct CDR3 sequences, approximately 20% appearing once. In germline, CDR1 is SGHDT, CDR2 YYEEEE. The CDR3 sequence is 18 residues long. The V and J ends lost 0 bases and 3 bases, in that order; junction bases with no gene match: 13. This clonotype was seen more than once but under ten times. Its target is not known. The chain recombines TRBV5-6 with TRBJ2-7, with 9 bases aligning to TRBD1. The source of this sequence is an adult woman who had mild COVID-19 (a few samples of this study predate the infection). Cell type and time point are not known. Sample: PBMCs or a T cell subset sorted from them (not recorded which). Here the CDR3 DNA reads TGTGCCAGCAGCTTGGATCGGCGGGGACAGGGCACTCTCTACGAGCAGTACTTC. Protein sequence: CASSLDRRGQGTLYEQYF.